Included here is one T cell receptor (beta chain) sequence, with context. Its specificity is not known. Generated by immunoSEQ multiplex PCR, the TCRdb table keeps only in-frame clones and is missing some. The table lists tens of thousands of clones, 85% of them singletons. The record originates from a study of identifying expanded T cells in peripheral blood. Study observations and caveats: Across healthy donors, higher total template counts meant significantly greater approximately two-week count variance.

Germline V gives CDR1 SEHNR, CDR2 FQNEAQ (reference sequence). The V and J ends lost 5 bases and 8 bases respectively, with 16 bases between them. The CDR3 totals 14 residues. The sequence was obtained from a person aged 18 to 75 in good health. Material: blood. The rearrangement uses TRBV7-9 and TRBJ1-5, with D possibly being TRBD1 (5 bases). CDR3 bases: TGTGCCAGCAGCCAAGGGACGGCCTACGAGCCCCAGCATTTT. Protein: CASSQGTAYEPQHF.